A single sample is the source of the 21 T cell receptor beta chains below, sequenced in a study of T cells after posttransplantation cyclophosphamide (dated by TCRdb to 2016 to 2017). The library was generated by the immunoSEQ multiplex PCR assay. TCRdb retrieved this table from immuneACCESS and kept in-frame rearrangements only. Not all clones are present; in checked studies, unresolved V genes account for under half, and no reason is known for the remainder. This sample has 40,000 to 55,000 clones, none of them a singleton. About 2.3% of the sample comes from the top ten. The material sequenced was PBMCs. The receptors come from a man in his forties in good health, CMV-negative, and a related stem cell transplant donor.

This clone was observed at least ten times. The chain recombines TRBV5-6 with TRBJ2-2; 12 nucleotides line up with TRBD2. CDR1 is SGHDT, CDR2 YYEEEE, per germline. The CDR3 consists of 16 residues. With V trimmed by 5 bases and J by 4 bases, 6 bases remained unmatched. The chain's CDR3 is CASSLAGGPGTGELFF. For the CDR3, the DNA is TGTGCCAGCAGTCTAGCGGGAGGGCCCGGCACCGGGGAGCTGTTTTTT.

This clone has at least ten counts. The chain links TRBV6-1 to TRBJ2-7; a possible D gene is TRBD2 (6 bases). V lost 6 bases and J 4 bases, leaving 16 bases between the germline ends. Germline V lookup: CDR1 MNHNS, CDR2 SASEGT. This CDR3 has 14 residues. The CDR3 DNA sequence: TGTGCCAGCAGCCAATCGCACGGGGGTTACGAGCAGTACGTC. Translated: CASSQSHGGYEQYV.

The CDR3 sequence: CASSLEDRGGNEQFF. CDR3 nucleotides: TGTGCCAGCAGCTTAGAGGACAGGGGAGGCAATGAGCAGTTCTTC. The J gene is TRBJ2-1, the V gene TRBV7-8, with 9 bases identical to TRBD1. Germline trimming cut 1 base from V and 6 bases from J; bases unmatched to any gene: 4. Germline CDR1 and CDR2: SGHVS and FQNEAQ. The CDR3 spans 15 residues.

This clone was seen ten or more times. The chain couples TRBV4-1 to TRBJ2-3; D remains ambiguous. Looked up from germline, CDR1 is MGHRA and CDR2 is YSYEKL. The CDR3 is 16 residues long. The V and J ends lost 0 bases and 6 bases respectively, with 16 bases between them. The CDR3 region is CASSQEWRSDGDTQYF. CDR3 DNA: TGCGCCAGCAGCCAAGAGTGGAGATCGGATGGGGATACGCAGTATTTT.

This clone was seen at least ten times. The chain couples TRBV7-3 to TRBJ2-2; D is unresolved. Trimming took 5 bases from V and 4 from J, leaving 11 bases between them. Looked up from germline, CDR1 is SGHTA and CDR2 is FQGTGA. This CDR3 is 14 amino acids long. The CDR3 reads CASSPGPATGELFF. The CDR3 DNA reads TGTGCCAGCAGCCCTGGGCCCGCCACCGGGGAGCTGTTTTTT.

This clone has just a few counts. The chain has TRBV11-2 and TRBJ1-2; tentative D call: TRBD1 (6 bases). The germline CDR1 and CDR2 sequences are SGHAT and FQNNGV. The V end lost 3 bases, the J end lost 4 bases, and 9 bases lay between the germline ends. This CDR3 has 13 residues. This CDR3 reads CASSLGRGYGYTF. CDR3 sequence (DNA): TGTGCCAGCAGCTTGGGCAGGGGCTATGGCTACACCTTC.

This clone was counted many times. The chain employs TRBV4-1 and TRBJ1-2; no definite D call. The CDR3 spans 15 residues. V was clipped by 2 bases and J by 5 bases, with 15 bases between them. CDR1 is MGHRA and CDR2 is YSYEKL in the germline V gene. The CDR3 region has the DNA TGCGCCAGCAGCCAATCGACGAGTGTGAGGTATGGCTACACCTTC. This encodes CASSQSTSVRYGYTF.

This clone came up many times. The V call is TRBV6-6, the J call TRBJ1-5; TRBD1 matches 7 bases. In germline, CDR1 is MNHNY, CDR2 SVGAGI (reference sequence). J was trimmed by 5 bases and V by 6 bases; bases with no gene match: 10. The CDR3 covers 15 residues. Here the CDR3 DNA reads TGTGCCAGCAGCCGACAGGGTATGGGGGATCAGCCCCAGCATTTT. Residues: CASSRQGMGDQPQHF.

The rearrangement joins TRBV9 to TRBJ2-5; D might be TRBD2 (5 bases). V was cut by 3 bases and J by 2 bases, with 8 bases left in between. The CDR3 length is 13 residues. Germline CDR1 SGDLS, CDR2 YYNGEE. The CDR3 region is CASSAGIQETQYF. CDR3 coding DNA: TGTGCCAGCAGCGCCGGGATACAAGAGACCCAGTACTTC.

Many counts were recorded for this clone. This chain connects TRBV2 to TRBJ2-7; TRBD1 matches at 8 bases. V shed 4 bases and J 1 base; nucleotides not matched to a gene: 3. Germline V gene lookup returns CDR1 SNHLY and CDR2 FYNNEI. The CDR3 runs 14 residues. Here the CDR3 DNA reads TGTGCCAGCAGTGGTCGACAGGGGTCCTACGAGCAGTACTTC. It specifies CASSGRQGSYEQYF.

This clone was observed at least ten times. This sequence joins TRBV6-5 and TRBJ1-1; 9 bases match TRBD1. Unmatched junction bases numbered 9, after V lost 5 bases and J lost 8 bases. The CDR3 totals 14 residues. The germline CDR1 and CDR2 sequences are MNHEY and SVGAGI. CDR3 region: CASSTPGQGREAFF. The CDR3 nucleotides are TGTGCCAGCAGTACACCGGGACAGGGAAGGGAAGCTTTCTTT.

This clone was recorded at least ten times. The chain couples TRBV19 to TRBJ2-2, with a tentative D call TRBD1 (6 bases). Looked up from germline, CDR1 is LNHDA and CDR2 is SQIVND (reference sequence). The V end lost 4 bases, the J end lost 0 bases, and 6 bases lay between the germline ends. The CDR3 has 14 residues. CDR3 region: CASSRQANTGELFF. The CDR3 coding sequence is TGTGCCAGTAGTAGACAGGCGAACACCGGGGAGCTGTTTTTT.

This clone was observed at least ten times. This chain's CDR3 is CASRPGTGELGYTF. CDR3 sequence (DNA): TGTGCCAGCAGGCCGGGGACAGGGGAACTTGGCTACACCTTC. The chain is built from TRBV2 and TRBJ1-2; 10 nucleotides line up with TRBD1. Germline CDR1 SNHLY, CDR2 FYNNEI. J lost 7 bases, V lost 6 bases, and 8 bases had no gene match. CDR3 length: 14 amino acids.

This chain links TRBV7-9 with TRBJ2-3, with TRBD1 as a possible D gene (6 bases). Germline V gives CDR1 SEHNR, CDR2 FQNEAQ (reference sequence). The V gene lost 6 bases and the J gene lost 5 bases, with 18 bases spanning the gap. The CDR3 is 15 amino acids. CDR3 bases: TGTGCCAGCAGTTCAACTACAGGGATCCAAGATACGCAGTATTTT. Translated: CASSSTTGIQDTQYF. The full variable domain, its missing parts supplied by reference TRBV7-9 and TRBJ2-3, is DTGVSQNPRHKITKRGQNVTFRCDPISEHNRLYWYRQTLGQGPEFLTYFQNEAQLEKSRLLSDRFSAERPKGSFSTLEIQRTEQGDSAMYLCASSSTTGIQDTQYFGPGTRLTVL.

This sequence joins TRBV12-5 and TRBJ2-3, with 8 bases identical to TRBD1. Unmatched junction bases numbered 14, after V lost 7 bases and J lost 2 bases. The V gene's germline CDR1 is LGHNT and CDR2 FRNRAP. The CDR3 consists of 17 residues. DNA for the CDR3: TGTGCTAGTGCCACAGGTACAGGGGGGAAGAACACAGATACGCAGTATTTT. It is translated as CASATGTGGKNTDTQYF. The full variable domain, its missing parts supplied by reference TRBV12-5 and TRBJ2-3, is DARVTQTPRHKVTEMGQEVTMRCQPILGHNTVFWYRQTMMQGLELLAYFRNRAPLDDSGMPKDRFSAEMPDATLATLKIQPSEPRDSAVYFCASATGTGGKNTDTQYFGPGTRLTVL.

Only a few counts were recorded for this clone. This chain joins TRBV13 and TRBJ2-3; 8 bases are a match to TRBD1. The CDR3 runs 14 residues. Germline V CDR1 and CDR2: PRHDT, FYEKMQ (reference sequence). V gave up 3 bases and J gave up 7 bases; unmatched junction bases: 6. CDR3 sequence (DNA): TGTGCCAGCAGCTTCGGGACAGGATCAAATACGCAGTATTTT. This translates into CASSFGTGSNTQYF.

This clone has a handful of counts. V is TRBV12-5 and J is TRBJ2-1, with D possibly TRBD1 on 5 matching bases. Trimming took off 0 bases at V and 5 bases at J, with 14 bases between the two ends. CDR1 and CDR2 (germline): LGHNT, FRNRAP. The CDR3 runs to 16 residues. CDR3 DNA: TGTGCTAGTGGTTTGGTATCGGCCACAGGAAACAATGAGCAGTTCTTC. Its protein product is CASGLVSATGNNEQFF.

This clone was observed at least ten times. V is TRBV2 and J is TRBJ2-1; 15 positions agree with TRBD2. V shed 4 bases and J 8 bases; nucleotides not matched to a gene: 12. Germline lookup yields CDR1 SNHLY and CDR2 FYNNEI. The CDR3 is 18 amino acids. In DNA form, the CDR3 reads TGTGCCAGCAGTGGGGGGACTAGCGGGAGGCGAGGGTCGGATGAGCAGTTCTTC. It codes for CASSGGTSGRRGSDEQFF.

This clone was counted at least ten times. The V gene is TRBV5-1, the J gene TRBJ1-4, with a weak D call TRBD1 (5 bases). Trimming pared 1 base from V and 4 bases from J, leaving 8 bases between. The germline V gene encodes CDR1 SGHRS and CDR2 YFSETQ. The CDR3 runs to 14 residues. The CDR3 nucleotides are TGCGCCAGCAGCTTGTGGGGGGTTAATGAAAAACTGTTTTTT. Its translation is CASSLWGVNEKLFF.

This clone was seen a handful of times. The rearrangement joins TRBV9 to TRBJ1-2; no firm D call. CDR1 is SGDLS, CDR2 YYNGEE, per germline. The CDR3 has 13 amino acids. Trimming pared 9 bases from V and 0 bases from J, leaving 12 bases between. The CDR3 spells CATPVLANYGYTF. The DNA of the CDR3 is TGTGCCACCCCAGTTCTAGCTAACTATGGCTACACCTTC.

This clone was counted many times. The CDR3 reads CASSPLAGGLGELFF. CDR3 coding DNA: TGTGCCAGCAGCCCGCTAGCGGGGGGGCTTGGGGAGCTGTTTTTT. The chain joins TRBV7-3 to TRBJ2-2; 12 bases fit TRBD2. V dropped 5 bases and J dropped 8; count of bases not matched to a gene: 6. The CDR3 extends over 15 amino acids. CDR1 SGHTA and CDR2 FQGTGA come from the germline V gene.